This is a list of T cell receptor beta chains from one sample in a study of cytomegalovirus exposure and HLA in healthy donors. Method: immunoSEQ multiplex PCR; TCRdb's copy keeps in-frame clones and lacks some. Seen here are 80,000 or so clones, under 80% observed once, and the top ten hold approximately 20%. Sequenced sample: PBMCs. These receptors all stem from a man aged 25 to 45 in good health and CMV-seropositive. Each CDR3 is given with its conserved first and last residue. Fields, in order: D gene, J gene, clone size, V gene, CDR3 protein, CDR3 DNA. The D gene is left open where the match is weak. Clone sizes are given selectively: once, few, many, or a class where the clone is expanded.

D: TRBD2; J: TRBJ2-3; size: NA; V: TRBV6-4; CDR3: CASSDSWSSGGFTDTQYF; DNA: TGTGCCAGCAGTGACTCTTGGTCGAGCGGGGGTTTCACAGATACGCAGTATTTT
D: NA; J: TRBJ2-5; size: NA; V: TRBV28; CDR3: CASSLNSKETQYF; DNA: TGTGCCAGCAGTTTGAACAGCAAAGAGACCCAGTACTTC
D: TRBD1; J: TRBJ2-3; size: few; V: TRBV5-8; CDR3: CASSLGQGARTDTQYF; DNA: TGTGCCAGCAGCTTGGGACAGGGGGCAAGGACAGATACGCAGTATTTT
D: TRBD2; J: TRBJ2-7; size: NA; V: TRBV27; CDR3: CASSLLAGASYEQYF; DNA: TGTGCCAGCAGTTTATTAGCGGGAGCATCCTACGAGCAGTACTTC
D: TRBD1; J: TRBJ1-2; size: NA; V: TRBV27; CDR3: CASSPGQYVANYGYTF; DNA: TGTGCCAGCTCTCCGGGACAGTACGTCGCTAACTATGGCTACACCTTC
D: NA; J: TRBJ2-7; size: NA; V: TRBV18; CDR3: CASSPLRDSYEQYF; DNA: TGTGCCAGCTCACCACTCCGGGACTCCTACGAGCAGTACTTC
D: NA; J: TRBJ2-7; size: few; V: TRBV28; CDR3: CASSRASGGTYEQYF; DNA: TGTGCCAGCAGTCGAGCGAGCGGTGGTACCTACGAGCAGTACTTC
D: NA; J: TRBJ2-2; size: NA; V: TRBV7-6; CDR3: CASSLTWNTGELFF; DNA: TGTGCCAGCAGCTTAACATGGAACACCGGGGAGCTGTTTTTT
D: NA; J: TRBJ2-1; size: NA; V: TRBV30; CDR3: CAWKDWRNEQFF; DNA: TGTGCCTGGAAAGATTGGAGAAATGAGCAGTTCTTC
D: NA; J: TRBJ1-5; size: once; V: TRBV27; CDR3: CASSLSGAGNQPQHF; DNA: TGTGCCAGCAGTTTATCAGGGGCCGGCAATCAGCCCCAGCATTTT
D: NA; J: TRBJ2-1; size: once; V: TRBV7-9; CDR3: CASSPLTREHEQFF; DNA: TGTGCCAGCAGCCCTCTGACCCGGGAGCATGAGCAGTTCTTC
D: TRBD1; J: TRBJ1-5; size: NA; V: TRBV19; CDR3: CASSLQGQNGNQPQHF; DNA: TGTGCCAGTAGTCTACAGGGGCAGAATGGCAATCAGCCCCAGCATTTT
D: TRBD2; J: TRBJ2-2; size: NA; V: TRBV19; CDR3: CASSPILAGANTGELFF; DNA: TGTGCCAGTAGTCCCATTTTAGCGGGAGCGAACACCGGGGAGCTGTTTTTT
D: TRBD1; J: TRBJ1-1; size: once; V: TRBV25-1; CDR3: CASSANRGRWNTEAFF; DNA: TGTGCCAGCAGTGCCAACAGGGGGCGGTGGAACACTGAAGCTTTCTTT
D: NA; J: TRBJ1-3; size: NA; V: TRBV4-2; CDR3: CASSQDRGSGNTIYF; DNA: TGTGCCAGCAGCCAAGACAGAGGCTCTGGAAACACCATATATTTT
D: NA; J: TRBJ2-7; size: NA; V: TRBV5-6; CDR3: CASSIGTYEQYF; DNA: TGTGCCAGCAGCATTGGCACCTACGAGCAGTACTTC
D: NA; J: TRBJ1-1; size: NA; V: TRBV15; CDR3: CATSSPRLLNTEAFF; DNA: TGTGCCACCAGCAGTCCCAGGCTTCTAAACACTGAAGCTTTCTTT
D: NA; J: TRBJ2-5; size: few; V: TRBV5-1; CDR3: CASSTTSQETQYF; DNA: TGCGCCAGCAGCACCACTAGTCAAGAGACCCAGTACTTC
D: TRBD2; J: TRBJ2-1; size: NA; V: TRBV2; CDR3: CASRAGTSGMNEQFF; DNA: TGTGCCAGCAGGGCCGGGACTAGCGGGATGAATGAGCAGTTCTTC
D: NA; J: TRBJ2-1; size: NA; V: TRBV9; CDR3: CASSLDSNEQFF; DNA: TGTGCCAGCAGCTTGGACAGCAATGAGCAGTTCTTC
D: NA; J: TRBJ2-7; size: NA; V: TRBV28; CDR3: CASAIAGSTYEQYF; DNA: TGTGCCAGCGCTATCGCAGGTTCTACCTACGAGCAGTACTTC
D: NA; J: TRBJ1-1; size: NA; V: TRBV6-4; CDR3: CASSESRDTEAFF; DNA: TGTGCCAGCAGTGAATCTCGCGACACTGAAGCTTTCTTT
D: NA; J: TRBJ1-6; size: NA; V: TRBV19; CDR3: CASSIGDSPSPLHF; DNA: TGTGCCAGTAGTATAGGAGACAGCCCTTCACCCCTCCACTTT
D: NA; J: TRBJ2-2; size: NA; V: TRBV10-3; CDR3: CAISESGAQNTGELFF; DNA: TGTGCCATCAGTGAGTCGGGGGCCCAGAACACCGGGGAGCTGTTTTTT
D: TRBD2; J: TRBJ2-1; size: few; V: TRBV28; CDR3: CASSSKLAGAFNEQFF; DNA: TGTGCCAGCAGTTCAAAACTAGCGGGGGCTTTCAATGAGCAGTTCTTC
D: NA; J: TRBJ1-1; size: NA; V: TRBV18; CDR3: CASTGNTEAFF; DNA: TGTGCCAGTACAGGGAACACTGAAGCTTTCTTT
D: NA; J: TRBJ1-1; size: few; V: TRBV5-1; CDR3: CASSLGAKNTEAFF; DNA: TGCGCCAGCAGCCTAGGGGCGAAGAACACTGAAGCTTTCTTT
D: NA; J: TRBJ1-5; size: NA; V: TRBV28; CDR3: CASSFRGSGGIQPQHF; DNA: TGTGCCAGCAGTTTTAGGGGTTCGGGGGGCATTCAGCCCCAGCATTTT
D: TRBD2; J: TRBJ2-1; size: few; V: TRBV10-3; CDR3: CAISALAGSGGEQFF; DNA: TGTGCCATCAGTGCACTAGCGGGGTCTGGTGGGGAGCAGTTCTTC
D: TRBD1; J: TRBJ1-1; size: NA; V: TRBV18; CDR3: CASSRDHMTGTEAFF; DNA: TGTGCCAGCTCACGAGATCATATGACAGGGACTGAAGCTTTCTTT
D: NA; J: TRBJ2-4; size: NA; V: TRBV30; CDR3: CAWSVDLSGIIQYF; DNA: TGTGCCTGGAGTGTCGACTTATCGGGTATTATTCAGTACTTC
D: NA; J: TRBJ1-2; size: once; V: TRBV7-2; CDR3: CASSRLPGGYGYTF; DNA: TGTGCCAGCAGCCGGCTGCCGGGGGGCTATGGCTACACCTTC
D: TRBD1; J: TRBJ2-7; size: once; V: TRBV30; CDR3: CAWSVKQGGNEQYF; DNA: TGTGCCTGGAGTGTAAAACAGGGGGGAAACGAGCAGTACTTC
D: NA; J: TRBJ1-3; size: few; V: TRBV30; CDR3: CAWDYGSGNTIYF; DNA: TGTGCCTGGGACTATGGCTCTGGAAACACCATATATTTT
D: TRBD2; J: TRBJ2-3; size: NA; V: TRBV2; CDR3: CASSGTSGRGGSDTQYF; DNA: TGTGCCAGCAGCGGGACTAGCGGGAGGGGGGGATCAGATACGCAGTATTTT
D: NA; J: TRBJ2-7; size: few; V: TRBV29-1; CDR3: CSVEVGRGGDEQYF; DNA: TGCAGCGTTGAAGTAGGCAGGGGTGGCGACGAGCAGTACTTC
D: NA; J: TRBJ2-1; size: NA; V: TRBV28; CDR3: CASSFPRELTKDEQFF; DNA: TGTGCCAGCAGTTTCCCACGGGAACTGACTAAGGATGAGCAGTTCTTC
D: NA; J: TRBJ1-5; size: once; V: TRBV21-1; CDR3: CATNRDRGWQPQHF; DNA: TGTGCCACTAACCGGGACAGGGGGTGGCAGCCCCAGCATTTT
D: NA; J: TRBJ1-6; size: NA; V: TRBV21-1; CDR3: CASSSRSNLDGGRFSYNSPLHF; DNA: TGTGCCAGCAGCTCCCGATCTAACCTGGACGGGGGACGGTTCTCCTATAATTCACCCCTCCACTTT
D: NA; J: TRBJ2-7; size: NA; V: TRBV7-9; CDR3: CASSLVDSPTSYEQYF; DNA: TGTGCCAGCAGCTTAGTTGACAGTCCAACCTCCTACGAGCAGTACTTC
D: NA; J: TRBJ2-1; size: NA; V: TRBV6-1; CDR3: CASRAAVTYNEQFF; DNA: TGTGCCAGCAGGGCGGCAGTTACCTACAATGAGCAGTTCTTC
D: TRBD2; J: TRBJ2-1; size: few; V: TRBV4-2; CDR3: CASSLERGDEQFF; DNA: TGTGCCAGCAGCCTGGAGCGGGGGGATGAGCAGTTCTTC
D: TRBD2; J: TRBJ2-3; size: NA; V: TRBV7-2; CDR3: CASSLGPSGGTDTQYF; DNA: TGTGCCAGCAGCTTAGGACCTAGCGGGGGCACAGATACGCAGTATTTT
D: TRBD2; J: TRBJ2-5; size: NA; V: TRBV6-5; CDR3: CASQRAGGRGETQYF; DNA: TGTGCCAGCCAGCGGGCGGGGGGCAGGGGAGAGACCCAGTACTTC
D: NA; J: TRBJ2-1; size: NA; V: TRBV7-2; CDR3: CASSRRDSTNEQFF; DNA: TGTGCCAGCAGCCGACGGGACTCCACTAATGAGCAGTTCTTC
D: NA; J: TRBJ1-3; size: NA; V: TRBV7-9; CDR3: CASSLEAFIGSGNTIYF; DNA: TGTGCCAGCAGCTTAGAAGCCTTTATAGGGAGCGGAAACACCATATATTTT
D: NA; J: TRBJ2-3; size: NA; V: TRBV29-1; CDR3: CSVAILVRGTDTQYF; DNA: TGCAGCGTTGCAATACTAGTAAGGGGCACAGATACGCAGTATTTT
D: TRBD2; J: TRBJ2-1; size: NA; V: TRBV29-1; CDR3: CSVVTSGRGEQFF; DNA: TGCAGCGTTGTCACTAGCGGAAGGGGTGAGCAGTTCTTC
D: NA; J: TRBJ1-1; size: NA; V: TRBV30; CDR3: CAWSKLMGGTEAFF; DNA: TGTGCCTGGAGTAAGTTGATGGGAGGCACTGAAGCTTTCTTT